This TCR beta chain comes out of a study of cytomegalovirus exposure and HLA in healthy donors. The data were produced by immunoSEQ multiplex PCR, yet TCRdb's version contains in-frame clones alone and is incomplete. The sample includes 160,000 or so clones, almost 85% of them seen just once. Germline CDR1 and CDR2: SGHTA and FQGNSA. V lost 2 bases and J 6 bases, leaving 12 bases between the germline ends. There are 14 residues in the CDR3. The clonotype comes from a young man in good health and CMV-seropositive. Material for sequencing was PBMCs. The genes are TRBV7-2 and TRBJ2-3, with D possibly TRBD2 on 6 matching bases. The CDR3 nucleotides are TGTGCCAGCAGCTTAACGGGAGTTAAGGATACGCAGTATTTT. Encoded protein: CASSLTGVKDTQYF.